This TCR beta chain was identified during a study of OX40 agonist ivuxolimab in advanced cancers. A note on this clone: The target antigen is unknown.

Enrollment shut out patients with autoimmune disease history or systemic immunosuppression. Broader study findings: Clonal expansion from baseline to week 6 occurred in both CD4+ and CD8+ T cells. The average count of expanded clones was higher among CD8+ T cells than among CD4+.

Using immunoSEQ multiplex PCR, the repertoire was profiled, and TCRdb retains in-frame clones only, with some absent. The sample gives around 50,000 clones, around nine tenths of which show up once; about 0.58% is in the top ten. The TCR was taken from an adult with an advanced solid tumor such as melanoma, head and neck, liver or kidney cancer. This specimen consisted of CD4+ or CD8+ T cells sorted from blood, obtained in a trial of the OX40 agonist ivuxolimab.

The DNA for the CDR3 is TGTGCCAGCCGTCGGCAGGCCTACGAGCAGTACTTC. Its translation is CASRRQAYEQYF. This rearrangement joins TRBV6-1 to TRBJ2-7; D remains unclear. CDR1 is MNHNS, CDR2 SASEGT, per germline. CDR3 length: 12 residues. Deletions cut 8 bases from V and 2 bases from J, with 10 bases between.